This TCR beta chain was obtained from a study of cytomegalovirus exposure and HLA in healthy donors. The overall study: Earlier work reported 100 million to 130 million unique TCR beta sequences from about 180 million T cells. General observations from the study: Later, an analysis showed that TCR beta chains associated with HLA were more clonally expanded than others that were equally common. In a later analysis, a missense DCLRE1C variant was linked to TCR beta V- and J-gene trimming. Within a later analysis, the majority of CMV-associated TCR beta chains appeared HLA-restricted.

This clone was counted between two and nine times. Antigen specificity is unknown. CDR1 is SGHRS, CDR2 YFSETQ, per germline. Trimming took 4 bases from V and 3 from J; bases not matched to a gene: 6. The CDR3 sequence is 14 residues long. Amplification used 60 Vbeta primers and 13 Jbeta primers. The repertoire was sequenced with immunoSEQ multiplex PCR; TCRdb's copy has only in-frame clones and lacks some. The sample has around 85,000 clones; roughly 75% are singletons. The chain joins TRBV5-1 to TRBJ1-1, with TRBD1 matching 7 bases. This TCR was recovered from a man under 40 in good health and CMV-seronegative. Specimen: PBMCs. As DNA, the CDR3 is TGCGCCAGCAGCCCCTTAACAGGGGACACTGAAGCTTTCTTT. This sequence encodes CASSPLTGDTEAFF.